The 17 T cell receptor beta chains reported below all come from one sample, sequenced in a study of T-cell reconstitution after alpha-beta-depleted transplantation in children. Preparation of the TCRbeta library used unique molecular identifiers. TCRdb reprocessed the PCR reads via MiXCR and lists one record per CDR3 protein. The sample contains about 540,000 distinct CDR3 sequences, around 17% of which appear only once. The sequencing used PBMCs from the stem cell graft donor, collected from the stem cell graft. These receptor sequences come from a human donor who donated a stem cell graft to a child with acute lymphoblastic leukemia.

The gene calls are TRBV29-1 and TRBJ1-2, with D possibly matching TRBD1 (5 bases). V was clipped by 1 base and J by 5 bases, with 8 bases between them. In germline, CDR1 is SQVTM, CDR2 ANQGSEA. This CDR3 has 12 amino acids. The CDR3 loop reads CSVEAGGYGYTF. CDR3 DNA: TGCAGCGTTGAAGCCGGGGGGTATGGCTACACCTTC.

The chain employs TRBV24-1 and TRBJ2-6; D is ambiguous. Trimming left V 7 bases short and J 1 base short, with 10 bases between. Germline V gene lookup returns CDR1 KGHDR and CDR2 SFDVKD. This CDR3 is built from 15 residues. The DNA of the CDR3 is TGTGCCACCAGCGCCCCTCGTTCTGGGGCCAACGTCCTGACTTTC. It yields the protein CATSAPRSGANVLTF.

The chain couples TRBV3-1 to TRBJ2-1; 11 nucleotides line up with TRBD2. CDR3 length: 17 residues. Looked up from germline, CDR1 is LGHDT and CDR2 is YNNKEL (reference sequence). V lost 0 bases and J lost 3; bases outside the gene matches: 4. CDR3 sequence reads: CASSQELAGVIYNEQFF. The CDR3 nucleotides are TGTGCCAGCAGCCAAGAACTAGCGGGAGTCATCTACAATGAGCAGTTCTTC.

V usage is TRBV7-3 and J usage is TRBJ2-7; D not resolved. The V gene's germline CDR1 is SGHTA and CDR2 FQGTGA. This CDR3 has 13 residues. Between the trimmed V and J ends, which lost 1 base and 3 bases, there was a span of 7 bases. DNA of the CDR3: TGTGCCAGCAGCTTAAGTAATTACTACGAGCAGTACTTC. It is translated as CASSLSNYYEQYF.

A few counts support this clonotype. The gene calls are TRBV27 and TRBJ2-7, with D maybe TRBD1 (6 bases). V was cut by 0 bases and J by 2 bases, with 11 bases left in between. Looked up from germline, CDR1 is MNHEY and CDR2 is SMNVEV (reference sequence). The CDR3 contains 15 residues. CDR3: CASSLSAGDAYEQYF. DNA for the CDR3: TGTGCCAGCAGTTTATCGGCAGGGGACGCCTACGAGCAGTACTTC.

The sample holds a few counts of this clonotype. The CDR3 nucleotides read TGTGCCAGCAGCTTGGGCTACAGGGAAGCAGCGGGCACAGATACGCAGTATTTT. This codes for CASSLGYREAAGTDTQYF. V gene TRBV11-1 combines with J gene TRBJ2-3; possible D gene TRBD1, 6 bases. CDR1 and CDR2 from the germline V gene are SGHAT and FQDESV (reference sequence). V gave up 3 bases and J gave up 1 base, with 20 bases separating them. This CDR3 has 18 amino acids.

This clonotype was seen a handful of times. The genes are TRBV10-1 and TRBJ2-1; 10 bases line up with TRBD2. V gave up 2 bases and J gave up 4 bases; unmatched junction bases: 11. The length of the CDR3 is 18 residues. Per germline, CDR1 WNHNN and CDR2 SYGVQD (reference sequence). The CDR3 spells CASSEDPLLSGRYNEQFF. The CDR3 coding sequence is TGCGCCAGCAGTGAGGACCCCCTGCTTAGCGGGAGGTACAATGAGCAGTTCTTC.

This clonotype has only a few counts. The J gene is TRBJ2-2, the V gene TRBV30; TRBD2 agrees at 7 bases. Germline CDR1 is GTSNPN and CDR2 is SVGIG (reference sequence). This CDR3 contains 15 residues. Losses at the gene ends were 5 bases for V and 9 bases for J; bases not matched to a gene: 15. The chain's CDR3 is CAWATSWLGTRELFF. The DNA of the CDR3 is TGTGCCTGGGCGACTAGCTGGCTGGGGACCAGGGAGCTGTTTTTT. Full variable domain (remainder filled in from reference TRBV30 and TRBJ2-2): SQTIHQWPATLVQPVGSPLSLECTVEGTSNPNLYWYRQAAGRGLQLLFYSVGIGQISSEVPQNLSASRPQDRQFILSSKKLLLSDSGFYLCAWATSWLGTRELFFGEGSRLTVL.

The CDR3 is CSAYDREFAYEQYF. The DNA of the CDR3 is TGCAGTGCTTACGACAGGGAATTCGCCTACGAGCAGTACTTC. This chain links TRBV20-1 with TRBJ2-7; TRBD1 matches at 7 bases. Germline CDR1 and CDR2: DFQATT and SNEGSKA (reference sequence). Trimming at V came to 5 bases and at J to 2 bases, leaving 9 bases not matched to a gene. The CDR3 totals 14 residues.

The CDR3 DNA reads TGTGCCAGCAGGAGCGGGAGGTTCAATGAGCAGTTCTTC. Translation: CASRSGRFNEQFF. The chain is built from TRBV6-6 and TRBJ2-1; TRBD2 agrees at 9 bases. The V segment lost 6 bases and the J segment 6 bases; nucleotides outside the gene matches: 3. The CDR3 runs to 13 residues. CDR1 is MNHNY, CDR2 SVGAGI, per germline (reference sequence).

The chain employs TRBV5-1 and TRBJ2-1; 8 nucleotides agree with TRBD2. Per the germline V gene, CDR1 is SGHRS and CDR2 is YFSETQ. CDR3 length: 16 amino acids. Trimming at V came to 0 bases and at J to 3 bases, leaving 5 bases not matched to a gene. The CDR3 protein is CASSLVLREGYNEQFF. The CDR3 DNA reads TGCGCCAGCAGCTTGGTTCTCCGGGAGGGCTACAATGAGCAGTTCTTC.

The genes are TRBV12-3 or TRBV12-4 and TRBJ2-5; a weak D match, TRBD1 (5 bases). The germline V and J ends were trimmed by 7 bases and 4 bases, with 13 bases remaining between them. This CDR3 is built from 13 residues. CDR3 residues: CASTSVGRETQYF. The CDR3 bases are TGTGCCAGCACTTCCGTGGGGCGAGAGACCCAGTACTTC.

The CDR3 protein is CASSVGSTSIYEQYF. The CDR3 DNA sequence: TGTGCCAGCAGCGTTGGCAGCACCTCGATCTACGAGCAGTACTTC. The chain carries TRBV9 and TRBJ2-7, with no clear D. The germline CDR1 and CDR2 sequences are SGDLS and YYNGEE. The CDR3 has 15 residues. Trimming left V 2 bases short and J 3 bases short, with 15 bases between. The whole variable domain, filled in from reference TRBV9 and TRBJ2-7, reads DSGVTQTPKHLITATGQRVTLRCSPRSGDLSVYWYQQSLDQGLQFLIQYYNGEERAKGNILERFSAQQFPDLHSELNLSSLELGDSALYFCASSVGSTSIYEQYFGPGTRLTVT.

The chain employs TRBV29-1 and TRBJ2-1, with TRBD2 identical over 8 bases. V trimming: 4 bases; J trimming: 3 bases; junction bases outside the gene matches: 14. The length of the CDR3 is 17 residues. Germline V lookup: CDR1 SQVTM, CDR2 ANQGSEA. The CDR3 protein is CSVVGLRGGQNYNEQFF. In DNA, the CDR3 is TGCAGCGTTGTAGGACTACGGGGGGGGCAGAACTACAATGAGCAGTTCTTC.

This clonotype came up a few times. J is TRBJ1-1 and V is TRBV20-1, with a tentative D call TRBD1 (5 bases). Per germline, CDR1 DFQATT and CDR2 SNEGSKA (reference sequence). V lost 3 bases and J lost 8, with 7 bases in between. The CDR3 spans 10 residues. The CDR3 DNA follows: TGCAGTGCTAGTTGGGGGGAAGCTTTCTTT. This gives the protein CSASWGEAFF.

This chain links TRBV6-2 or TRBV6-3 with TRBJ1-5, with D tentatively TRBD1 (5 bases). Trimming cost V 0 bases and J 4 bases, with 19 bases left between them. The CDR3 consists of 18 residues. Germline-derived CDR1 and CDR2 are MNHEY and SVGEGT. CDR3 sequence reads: CASSYSRQGLLLNQPQHF. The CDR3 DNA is TGTGCCAGCAGTTACTCGAGGCAGGGCTTACTCCTGAATCAGCCCCAGCATTTT.

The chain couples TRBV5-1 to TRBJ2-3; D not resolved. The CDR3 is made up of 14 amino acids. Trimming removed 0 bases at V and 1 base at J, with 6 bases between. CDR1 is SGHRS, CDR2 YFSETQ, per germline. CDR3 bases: TGCGCCAGCAGCTTGGTGGTCCGCACAGATACGCAGTATTTT. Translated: CASSLVVRTDTQYF.